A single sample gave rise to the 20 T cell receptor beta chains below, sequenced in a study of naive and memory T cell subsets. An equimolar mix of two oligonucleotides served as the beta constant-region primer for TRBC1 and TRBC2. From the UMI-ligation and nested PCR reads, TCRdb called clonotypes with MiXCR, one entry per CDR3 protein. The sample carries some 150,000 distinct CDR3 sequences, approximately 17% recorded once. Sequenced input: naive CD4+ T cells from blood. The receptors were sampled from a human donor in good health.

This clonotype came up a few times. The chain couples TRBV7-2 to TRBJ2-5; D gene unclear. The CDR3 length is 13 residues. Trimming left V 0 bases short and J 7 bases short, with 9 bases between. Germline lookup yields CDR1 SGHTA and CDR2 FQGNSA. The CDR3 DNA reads TGTGCCAGCAGCTTAGCCCTCATCGGGACCCAGTACTTC. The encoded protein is CASSLALIGTQYF.

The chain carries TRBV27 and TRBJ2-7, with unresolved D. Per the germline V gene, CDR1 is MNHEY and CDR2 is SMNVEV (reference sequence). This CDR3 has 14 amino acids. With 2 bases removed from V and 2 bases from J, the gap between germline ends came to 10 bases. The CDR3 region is CASSLSAEPYEQYF. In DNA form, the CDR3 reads TGTGCCAGCAGTTTAAGCGCAGAGCCCTACGAGCAGTACTTC.

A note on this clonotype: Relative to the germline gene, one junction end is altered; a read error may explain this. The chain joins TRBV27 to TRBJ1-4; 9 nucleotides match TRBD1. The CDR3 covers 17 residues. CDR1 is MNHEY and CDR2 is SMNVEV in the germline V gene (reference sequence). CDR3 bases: TGTGCCAGCAGTAAAACCACGGGACAGGGAAAAAATGAAAATCTGTTTTTT. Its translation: CASSKTTGQGKNENLFF.

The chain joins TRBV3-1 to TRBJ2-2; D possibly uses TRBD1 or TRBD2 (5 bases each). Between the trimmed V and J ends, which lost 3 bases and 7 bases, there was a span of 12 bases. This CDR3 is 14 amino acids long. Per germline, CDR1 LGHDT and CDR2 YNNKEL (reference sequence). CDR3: CASSQGVIGGELFF. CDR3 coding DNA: TGTGCCAGCAGCCAGGGGGTTATCGGCGGGGAGCTGTTTTTT.

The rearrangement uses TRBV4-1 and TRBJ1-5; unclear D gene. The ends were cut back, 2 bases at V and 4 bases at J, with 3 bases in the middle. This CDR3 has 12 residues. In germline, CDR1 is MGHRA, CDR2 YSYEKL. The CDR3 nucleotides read TGCGCCAGCAGCCAAATAAATCAGCCCCAGCATTTT. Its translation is CASSQINQPQHF.

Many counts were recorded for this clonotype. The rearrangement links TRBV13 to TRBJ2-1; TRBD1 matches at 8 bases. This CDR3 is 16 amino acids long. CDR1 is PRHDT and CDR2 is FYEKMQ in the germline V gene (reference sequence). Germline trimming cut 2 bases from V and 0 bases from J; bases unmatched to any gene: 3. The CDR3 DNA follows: TGTGCCAGCAGCTTACGGACAGGGAGCTCCTACAATGAGCAGTTCTTC. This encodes CASSLRTGSSYNEQFF.

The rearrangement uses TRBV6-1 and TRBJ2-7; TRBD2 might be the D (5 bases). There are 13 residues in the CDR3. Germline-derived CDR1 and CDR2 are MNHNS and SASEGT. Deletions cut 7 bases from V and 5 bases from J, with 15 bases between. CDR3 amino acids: CASTRGSLNEQYF. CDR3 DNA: TGTGCCAGCACTAGAGGGAGTCTAAACGAGCAGTACTTC.

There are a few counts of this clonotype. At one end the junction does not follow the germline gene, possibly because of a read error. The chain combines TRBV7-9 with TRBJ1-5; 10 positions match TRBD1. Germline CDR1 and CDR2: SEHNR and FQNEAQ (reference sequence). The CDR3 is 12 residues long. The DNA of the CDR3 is TGTGCCAGCAGCTGGGACAGGGGTCTTAAGTATTTT. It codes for CASSWDRGLKYF.

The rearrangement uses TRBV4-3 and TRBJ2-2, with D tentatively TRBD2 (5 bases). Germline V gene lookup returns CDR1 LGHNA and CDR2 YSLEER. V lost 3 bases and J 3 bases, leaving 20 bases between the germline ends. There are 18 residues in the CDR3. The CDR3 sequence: CASSQLMDGWTYTGELFF. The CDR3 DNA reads TGCGCCAGCAGCCAGCTGATGGACGGATGGACTTACACCGGGGAGCTGTTTTTT.

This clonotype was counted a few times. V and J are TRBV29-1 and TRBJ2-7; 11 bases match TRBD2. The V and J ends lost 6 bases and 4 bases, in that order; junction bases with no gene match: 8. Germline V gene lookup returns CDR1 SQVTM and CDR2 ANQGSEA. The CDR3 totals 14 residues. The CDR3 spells CSVSRLAGRYEQYF. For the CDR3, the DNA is TGCAGCGTATCGAGACTAGCGGGAAGGTACGAGCAGTACTTC.

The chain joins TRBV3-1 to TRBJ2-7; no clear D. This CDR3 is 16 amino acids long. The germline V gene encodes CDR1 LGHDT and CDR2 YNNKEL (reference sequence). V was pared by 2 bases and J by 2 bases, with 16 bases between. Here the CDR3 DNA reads TGTGCCAGCAGCCAAAAGGTTCCGGACGGACCCTACGAGCAGTACTTC. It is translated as CASSQKVPDGPYEQYF.

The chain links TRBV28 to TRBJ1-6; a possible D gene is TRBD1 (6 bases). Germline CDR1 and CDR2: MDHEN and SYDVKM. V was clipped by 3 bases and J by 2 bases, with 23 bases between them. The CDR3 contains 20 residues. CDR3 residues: CASSFRTSGVYGPYNSPLHF. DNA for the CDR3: TGTGCCAGCAGTTTTAGAACTTCAGGGGTCTACGGCCCCTATAATTCACCCCTCCACTTT.

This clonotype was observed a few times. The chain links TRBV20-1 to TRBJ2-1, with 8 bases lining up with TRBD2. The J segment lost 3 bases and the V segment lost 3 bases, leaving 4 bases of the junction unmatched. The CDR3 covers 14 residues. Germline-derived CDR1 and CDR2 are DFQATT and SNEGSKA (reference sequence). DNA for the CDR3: TGCAGTGCTAGGCGGGAGGCTCGCTACAATGAGCAGTTCTTC. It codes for CSARREARYNEQFF.

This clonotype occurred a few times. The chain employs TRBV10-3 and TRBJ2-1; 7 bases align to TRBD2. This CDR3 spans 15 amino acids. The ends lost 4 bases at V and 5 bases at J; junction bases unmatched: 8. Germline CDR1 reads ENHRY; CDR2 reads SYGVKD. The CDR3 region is CAISVSGTTNNEQFF. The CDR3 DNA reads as TGTGCCATCAGTGTCTCCGGGACTACCAACAATGAGCAGTTCTTC.

The CDR3 loop is CASSPRTDHEQYF. CDR3 sequence (DNA): TGTGCCAGCAGCCCGCGGACAGACCACGAGCAGTACTTC. This chain connects TRBV14 to TRBJ2-7; weak D call: TRBD1 (6 bases). Trimming shortened V by 4 bases and J by 5 bases, and 12 bases separated the two germline ends. Germline V gene lookup returns CDR1 SGHDN and CDR2 FVKESK. The CDR3 extends over 13 amino acids.

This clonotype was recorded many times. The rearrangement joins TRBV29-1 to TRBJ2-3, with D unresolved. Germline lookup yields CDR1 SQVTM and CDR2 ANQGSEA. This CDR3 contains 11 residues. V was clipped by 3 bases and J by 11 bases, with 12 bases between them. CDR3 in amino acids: CSVEVQDRQYF. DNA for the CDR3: TGCAGCGTTGAGGTCCAGGACCGGCAGTATTTT.

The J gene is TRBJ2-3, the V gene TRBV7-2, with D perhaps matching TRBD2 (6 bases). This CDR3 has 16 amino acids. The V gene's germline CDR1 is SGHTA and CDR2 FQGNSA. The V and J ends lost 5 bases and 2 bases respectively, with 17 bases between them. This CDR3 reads CASSPGRVLYTDTQYF. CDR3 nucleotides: TGTGCCAGCAGCCCCGGGAGAGTACTATACACAGATACGCAGTATTTT.

The CDR3 sequence: CASNSATRNEQFF. The CDR3 DNA is TGTGCCAGTAACTCGGCCACTAGAAATGAGCAGTTCTTC. The V and J genes are TRBV19 and TRBJ2-1; possible D gene TRBD2, 5 bases. The germline V gene has CDR1 LNHDA and CDR2 SQIVND (reference sequence). Trimming removed 7 bases at V and 7 bases at J, with 14 bases between. The CDR3 runs 13 residues.

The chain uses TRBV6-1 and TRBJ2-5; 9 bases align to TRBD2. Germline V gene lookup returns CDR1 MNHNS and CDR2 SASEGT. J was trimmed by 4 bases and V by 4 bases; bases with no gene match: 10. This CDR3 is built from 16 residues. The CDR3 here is CASSGGGAGGGETQYF. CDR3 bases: TGTGCCAGCAGTGGCGGAGGAGCGGGAGGAGGAGAGACCCAGTACTTC.

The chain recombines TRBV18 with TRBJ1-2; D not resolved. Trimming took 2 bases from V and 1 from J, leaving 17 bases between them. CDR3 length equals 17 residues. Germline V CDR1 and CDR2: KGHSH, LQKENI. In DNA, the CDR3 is TGTGCCAGCTCACCAGTGGCAGCAACTACCAATAACTATGGCTACACCTTC. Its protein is CASSPVAATTNNYGYTF.